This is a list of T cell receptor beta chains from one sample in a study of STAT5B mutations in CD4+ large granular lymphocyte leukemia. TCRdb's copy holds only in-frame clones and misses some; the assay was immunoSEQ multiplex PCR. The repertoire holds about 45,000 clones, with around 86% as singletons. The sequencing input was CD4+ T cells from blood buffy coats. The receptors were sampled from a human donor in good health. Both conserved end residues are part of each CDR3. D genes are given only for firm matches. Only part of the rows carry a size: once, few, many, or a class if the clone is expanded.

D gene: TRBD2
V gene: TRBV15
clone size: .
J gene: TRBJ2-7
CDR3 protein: CATSRAPSGVYEQYF
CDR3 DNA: TGTGCCACCAGCAGAGCACCCAGCGGGGTTTACGAGCAGTACTTC

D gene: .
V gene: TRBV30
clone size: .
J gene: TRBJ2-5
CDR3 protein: CAWSVPPETQYF
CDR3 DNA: TGTGCCTGGAGTGTACCCCCGGAGACCCAGTACTTC

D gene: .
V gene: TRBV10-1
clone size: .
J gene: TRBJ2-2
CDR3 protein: CASSPMTDANTGELFF
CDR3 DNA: TGCGCCAGCAGCCCCATGACAGACGCGAACACCGGGGAGCTGTTTTTT

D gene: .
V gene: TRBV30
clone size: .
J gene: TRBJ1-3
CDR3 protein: CAWGGTGNTIYF
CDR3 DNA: TGTGCCTGGGGGGGAACCGGAAACACCATATATTTT

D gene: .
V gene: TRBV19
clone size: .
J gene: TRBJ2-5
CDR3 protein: CASSKGSGAETQYF
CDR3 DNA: TGTGCCAGTAGTAAGGGGTCGGGGGCGGAGACCCAGTACTTC

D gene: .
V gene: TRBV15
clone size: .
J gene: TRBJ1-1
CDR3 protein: CATSRDAALNTEAFF
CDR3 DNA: TGTGCCACCAGCAGAGATGCGGCTTTGAACACTGAAGCTTTCTTT

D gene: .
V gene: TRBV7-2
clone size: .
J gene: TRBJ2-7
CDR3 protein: CASSLGDGPHYEQYF
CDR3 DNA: TGTGCCAGCAGCTTAGGAGACGGCCCACACTACGAGCAGTACTTC

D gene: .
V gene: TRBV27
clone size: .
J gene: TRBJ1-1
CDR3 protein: CASSLVRSTEAFF
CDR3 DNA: TGTGCCAGCAGTTTAGTTCGGAGCACTGAAGCTTTCTTT

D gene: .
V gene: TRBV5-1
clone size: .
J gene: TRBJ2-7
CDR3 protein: CASSLAMGSLSYEQYF
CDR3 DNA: TGCGCCAGCAGCTTGGCCATGGGGTCTCTATCCTACGAGCAGTACTTC

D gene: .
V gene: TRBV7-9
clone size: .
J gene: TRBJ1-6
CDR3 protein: CASGPGGGDNSPLHF
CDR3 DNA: TGTGCCAGCGGGCCTGGCGGGGGTGATAATTCACCCCTCCACTTT

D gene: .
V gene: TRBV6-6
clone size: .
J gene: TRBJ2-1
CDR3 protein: CASSYSGRVGYEQFF
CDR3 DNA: TGTGCCAGCAGTTACTCAGGCCGGGTCGGGTATGAGCAGTTCTTC

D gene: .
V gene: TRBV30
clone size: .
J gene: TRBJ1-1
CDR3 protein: CAWNPGLPQEAFF
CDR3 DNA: TGTGCCTGGAACCCGGGCCTCCCCCAAGAAGCTTTCTTT

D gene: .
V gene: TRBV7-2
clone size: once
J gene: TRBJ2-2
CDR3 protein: CASRITKTGELFF
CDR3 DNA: TGTGCCAGCAGAATCACAAAGACCGGGGAGCTGTTTTTT

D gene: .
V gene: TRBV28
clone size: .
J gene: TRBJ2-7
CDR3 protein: CASSLWGTGYEQYF
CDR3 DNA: TGTGCCAGCAGTTTATGGGGGACGGGGTACGAGCAGTACTTC

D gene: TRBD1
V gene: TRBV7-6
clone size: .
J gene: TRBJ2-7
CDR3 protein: CASSSRTGTVYEQYF
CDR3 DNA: TGTGCCAGCAGCTCCAGAACCGGGACAGTCTACGAGCAGTACTTC

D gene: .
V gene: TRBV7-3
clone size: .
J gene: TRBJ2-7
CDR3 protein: CASSLTPPTEQYF
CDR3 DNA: TGTGCCAGCAGCTTAACGCCTCCCACCGAGCAGTACTTC

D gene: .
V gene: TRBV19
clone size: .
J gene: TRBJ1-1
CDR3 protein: CASSYDRMNTEAFF
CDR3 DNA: TGTGCCAGTAGTTATGACAGAATGAACACTGAAGCTTTCTTT

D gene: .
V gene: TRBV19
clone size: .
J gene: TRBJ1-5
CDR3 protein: CASSTPYQPQHF
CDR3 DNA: TGTGCCAGTAGTACCCCTTATCAGCCCCAGCATTTT

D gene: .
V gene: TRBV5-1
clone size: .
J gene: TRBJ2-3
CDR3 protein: CASSPDHRDTQYF
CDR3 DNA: TGCGCCAGCAGCCCAGACCACAGGGATACGCAGTATTTT

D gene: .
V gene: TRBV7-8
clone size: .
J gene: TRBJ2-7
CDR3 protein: CASTGLSSYEQYF
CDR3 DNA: TGTGCCAGCACGGGGCTCAGCTCCTACGAGCAGTACTTC

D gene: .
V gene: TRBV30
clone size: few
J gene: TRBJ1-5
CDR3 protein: CAWNVGGLNQPQHF
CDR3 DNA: TGTGCCTGGAATGTGGGGGGTCTAAATCAGCCCCAGCATTTT

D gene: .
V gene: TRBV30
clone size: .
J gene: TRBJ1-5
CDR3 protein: CAWIVLDFGRGNQPQHF
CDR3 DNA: TGTGCCTGGATCGTACTGGATTTTGGGAGGGGAAATCAGCCCCAGCATTTT

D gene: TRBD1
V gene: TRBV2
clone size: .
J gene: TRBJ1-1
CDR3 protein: CASMTGVRNTEAFF
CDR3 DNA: TGTGCCAGTATGACAGGGGTTAGGAACACTGAAGCTTTCTTT

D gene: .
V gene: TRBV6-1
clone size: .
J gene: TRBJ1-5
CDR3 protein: CASSERTANQPQHF
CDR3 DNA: TGTGCCAGCAGTGAGAGGACAGCTAATCAGCCCCAGCATTTT

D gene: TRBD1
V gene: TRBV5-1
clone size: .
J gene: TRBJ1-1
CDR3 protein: CASSSRGSVYTEAFF
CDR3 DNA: TGCGCCAGCAGCTCCAGGGGGTCGGTGTACACTGAAGCTTTCTTT

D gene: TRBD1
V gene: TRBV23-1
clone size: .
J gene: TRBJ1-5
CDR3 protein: CASLRGRGLHCRPQHF
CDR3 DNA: TGCGCCAGCCTCCGAGGCAGGGGGCTTCATTGCCGGCCCCAGCATTTT

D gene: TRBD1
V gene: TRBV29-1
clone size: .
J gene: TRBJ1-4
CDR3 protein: CSVGQGREKLFF
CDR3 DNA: TGCAGCGTGGGACAGGGTAGGGAAAAACTGTTTTTT